This T cell receptor (beta chain) originates from a study of blood T cell repertoires in COVID-19. Overall study context: COVID-19 samples, acute and convalescent, were from the United States, Italy and Spain. In each case, the material was cDNA or gDNA derived from T cells, B-cell-depleted T cells, or PBMCs.

Residents of about two dozen US areas, aged about 18 to 89 years, made up the participants. Recovered participants had two consecutive negative NP/OP PCR tests, healthcare professional clearance, or symptom resolution. Germline values: CDR1 KGHDR, CDR2 SFDVKD. J gave up 5 bases and V 6 bases, and 4 bases lay outside the gene matches. The CDR3 has 13 amino acids. The protocol was immunoSEQ multiplex PCR, while the TCRdb copy is restricted to in-frame clones and leaves out a portion. This table holds around 170,000 clones, under 90% found once. The chain uses TRBV24-1 and TRBJ2-7; TRBD1 agrees at 9 bases. The source of this sequence is a man aged 50-60 years who had recovered from COVID-19. Source material: PBMCs or T cells enriched from blood (not recorded which). CDR3 in amino acids: CATSPWTGDEQYF. The CDR3 region has the DNA TGTGCCACCAGTCCTTGGACAGGGGACGAGCAGTACTTC.